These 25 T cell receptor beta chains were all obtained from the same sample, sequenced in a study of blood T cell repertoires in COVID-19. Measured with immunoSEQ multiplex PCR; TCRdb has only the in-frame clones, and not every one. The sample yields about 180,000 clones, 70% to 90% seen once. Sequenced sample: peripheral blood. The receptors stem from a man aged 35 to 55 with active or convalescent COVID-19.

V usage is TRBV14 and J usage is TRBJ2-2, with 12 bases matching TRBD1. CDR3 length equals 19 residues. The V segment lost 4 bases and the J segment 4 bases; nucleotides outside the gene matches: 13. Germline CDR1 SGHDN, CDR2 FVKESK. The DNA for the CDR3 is TGTGCCAGCAGCCCGTTTACCGGGACAGGGGGCGCGGGCACCGGGGAGCTGTTTTTT. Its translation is CASSPFTGTGGAGTGELFF.

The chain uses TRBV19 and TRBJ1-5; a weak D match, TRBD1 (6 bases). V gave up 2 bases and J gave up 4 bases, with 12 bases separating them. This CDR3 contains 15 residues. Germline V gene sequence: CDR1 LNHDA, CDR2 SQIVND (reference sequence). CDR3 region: CASSIFGQGNQPQHF. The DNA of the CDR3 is TGTGCCAGTAGTATATTTGGGCAGGGGAATCAGCCCCAGCATTTT.

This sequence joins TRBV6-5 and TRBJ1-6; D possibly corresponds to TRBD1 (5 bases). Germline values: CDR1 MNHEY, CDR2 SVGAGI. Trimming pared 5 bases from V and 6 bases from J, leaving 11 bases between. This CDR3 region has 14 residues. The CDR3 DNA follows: TGTGCCAGCAGTATACAGGAGTTTAATTCACCCCTCCACTTT. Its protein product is CASSIQEFNSPLHF.

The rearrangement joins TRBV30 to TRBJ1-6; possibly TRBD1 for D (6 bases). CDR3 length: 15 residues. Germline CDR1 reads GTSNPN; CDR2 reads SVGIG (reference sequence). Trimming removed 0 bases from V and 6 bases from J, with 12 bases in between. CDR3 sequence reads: CAWSVRTGINSPLHF. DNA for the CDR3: TGTGCCTGGAGTGTACGAACAGGGATTAATTCACCCCTCCACTTT.

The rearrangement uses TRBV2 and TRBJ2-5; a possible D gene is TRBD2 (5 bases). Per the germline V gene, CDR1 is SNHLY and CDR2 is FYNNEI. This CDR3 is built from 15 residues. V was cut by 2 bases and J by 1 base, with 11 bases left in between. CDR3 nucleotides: TGTGCCAGCAGTGAACAAGGACTTCTCCAAGAGACCCAGTACTTC. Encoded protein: CASSEQGLLQETQYF.

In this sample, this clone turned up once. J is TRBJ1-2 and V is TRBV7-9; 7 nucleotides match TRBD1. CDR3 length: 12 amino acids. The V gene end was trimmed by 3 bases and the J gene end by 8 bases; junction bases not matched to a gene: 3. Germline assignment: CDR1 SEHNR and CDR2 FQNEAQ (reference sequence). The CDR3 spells CASSLDRPGYTF. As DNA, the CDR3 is TGTGCCAGCAGCTTGGACAGGCCAGGCTACACCTTC.

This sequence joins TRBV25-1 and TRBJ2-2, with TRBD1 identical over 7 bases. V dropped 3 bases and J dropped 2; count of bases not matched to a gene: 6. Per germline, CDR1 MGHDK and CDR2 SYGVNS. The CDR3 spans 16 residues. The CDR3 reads CASSDLQGLNTGELFF. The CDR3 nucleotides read TGTGCCAGCAGTGACCTACAGGGGTTAAACACCGGGGAGCTGTTTTTT.

The CDR3 DNA follows: TGTGCCAGCAGCCCGACGCCGGGACAGGCCGCCTACGAGCAGTACTTC. Translated: CASSPTPGQAAYEQYF. This chain joins TRBV7-9 and TRBJ2-7, with TRBD1 matching over 8 bases. Per the germline V gene, CDR1 is SEHNR and CDR2 is FQNEAQ (reference sequence). This CDR3 has 16 residues. With 5 bases clipped from V and 2 bases from J, the junction kept 11 bases outside the gene matches.

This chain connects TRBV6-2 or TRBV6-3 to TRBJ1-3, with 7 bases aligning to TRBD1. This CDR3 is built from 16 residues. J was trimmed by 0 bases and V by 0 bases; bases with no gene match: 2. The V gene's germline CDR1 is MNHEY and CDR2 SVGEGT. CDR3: CASSYSGQFSGNTIYF. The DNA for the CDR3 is TGTGCCAGCAGTTACTCGGGACAGTTCTCTGGAAACACCATATATTTT.

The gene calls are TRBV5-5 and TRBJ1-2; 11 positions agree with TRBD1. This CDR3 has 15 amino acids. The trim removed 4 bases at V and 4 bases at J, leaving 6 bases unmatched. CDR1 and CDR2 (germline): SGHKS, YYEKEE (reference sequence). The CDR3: CASSPDRGLSYGYTF. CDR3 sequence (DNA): TGTGCCAGCAGCCCGGACAGGGGGCTTAGCTATGGCTACACCTTC. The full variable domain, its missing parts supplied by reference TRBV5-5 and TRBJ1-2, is DAGVTQSPTHLIKTRGQQVTLRCSPISGHKSVSWYQQVLGQGPQFIFQYYEKEERGRGNFPDRFSARQFPNYSSELNVNALLLGDSALYLCASSPDRGLSYGYTFGSGTRLTVV.

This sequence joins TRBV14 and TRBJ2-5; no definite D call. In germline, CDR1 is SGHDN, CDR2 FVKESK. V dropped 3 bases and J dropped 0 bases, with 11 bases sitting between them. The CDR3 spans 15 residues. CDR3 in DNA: TGTGCCAGCAGCCATCCGACTGTGTACCAAGAGACCCAGTACTTC. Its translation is CASSHPTVYQETQYF.

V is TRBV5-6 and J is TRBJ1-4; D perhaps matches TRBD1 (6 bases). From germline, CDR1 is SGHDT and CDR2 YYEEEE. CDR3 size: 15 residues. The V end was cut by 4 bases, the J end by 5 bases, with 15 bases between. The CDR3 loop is CASSLYRDKNEKLFF. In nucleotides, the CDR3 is TGTGCCAGCAGCCTCTATCGGGACAAAAATGAAAAACTGTTTTTT.

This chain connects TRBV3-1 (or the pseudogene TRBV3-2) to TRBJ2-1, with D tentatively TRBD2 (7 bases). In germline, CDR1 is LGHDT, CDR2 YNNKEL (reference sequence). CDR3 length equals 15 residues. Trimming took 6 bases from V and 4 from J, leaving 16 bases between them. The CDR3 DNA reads TGTGCCAGCAGACGGGGGGCCGGTGTTTACAATGAGCAGTTCTTC. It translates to CASRRGAGVYNEQFF.

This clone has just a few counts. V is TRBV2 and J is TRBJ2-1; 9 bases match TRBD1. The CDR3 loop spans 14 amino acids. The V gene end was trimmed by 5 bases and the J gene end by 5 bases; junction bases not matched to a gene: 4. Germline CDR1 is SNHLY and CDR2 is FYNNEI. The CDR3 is CASSIDRGDNEQFF. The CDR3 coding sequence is TGTGCCAGCAGTATCGACAGGGGGGACAATGAGCAGTTCTTC.

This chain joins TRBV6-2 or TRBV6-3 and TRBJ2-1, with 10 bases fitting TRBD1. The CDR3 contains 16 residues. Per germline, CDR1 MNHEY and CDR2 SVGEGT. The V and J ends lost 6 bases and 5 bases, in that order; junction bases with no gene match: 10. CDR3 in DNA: TGTGCCAGCAGCTTTCTCGACAGGGGGCCCGACAATGAGCAGTTCTTC. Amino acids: CASSFLDRGPDNEQFF.

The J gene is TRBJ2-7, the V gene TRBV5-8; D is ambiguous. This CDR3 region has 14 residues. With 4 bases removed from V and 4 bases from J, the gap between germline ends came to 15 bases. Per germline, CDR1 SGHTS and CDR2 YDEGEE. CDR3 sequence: CASSRSGRQYEQYF. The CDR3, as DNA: TGTGCCAGCAGCCGTTCCGGCAGGCAGTACGAGCAGTACTTC. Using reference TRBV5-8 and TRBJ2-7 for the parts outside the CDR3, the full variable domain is EAGVTQSPTHLIKTRGQQATLRCSPISGHTSVYWYQQALGLGLQFLLWYDEGEERNRGNFPPRFSGRQFPNYSSELNVNALELEDSALYLCASSRSGRQYEQYFGPGTRLTVT.

DNA for the CDR3: TGTGCCAGTAGTGATAGTTCGCGGAGGGCGGCCTATGGCTACACCTTC. This encodes CASSDSSRRAAYGYTF. The chain links TRBV19 to TRBJ1-2; no clear D. Germline loops: CDR1 LNHDA, CDR2 SQIVND (reference sequence). The CDR3 totals 16 residues. V was pared by 5 bases and J by 4 bases, with 20 bases between.

CDR3 sequence reads: CSVGPGPAYYGYTF. CDR3 nucleotide sequence: TGCAGCGTTGGGCCAGGGCCTGCTTACTATGGCTACACCTTC. V and J are TRBV29-1 and TRBJ1-2; possibly TRBD1 for D (5 bases). CDR3 length equals 14 residues. Trimming shortened V by 4 bases and J by 3 bases, and 15 bases separated the two germline ends. Germline V gene lookup returns CDR1 SQVTM and CDR2 ANQGSEA.

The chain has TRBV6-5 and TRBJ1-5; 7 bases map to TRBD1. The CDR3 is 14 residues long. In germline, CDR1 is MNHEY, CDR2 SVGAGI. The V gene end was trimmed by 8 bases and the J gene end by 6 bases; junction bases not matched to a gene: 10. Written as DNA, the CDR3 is TGTGCCAGCTCAGGGGGGCGTAAGGGTCAGCCCCAGCATTTT. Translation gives CASSGGRKGQPQHF.

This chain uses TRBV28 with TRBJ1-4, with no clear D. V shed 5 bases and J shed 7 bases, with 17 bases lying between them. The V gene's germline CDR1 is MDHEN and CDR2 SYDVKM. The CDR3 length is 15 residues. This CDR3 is CASSPKQLIFEKLFF. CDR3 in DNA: TGTGCCAGCAGTCCCAAACAGCTTATTTTTGAAAAACTGTTTTTT.

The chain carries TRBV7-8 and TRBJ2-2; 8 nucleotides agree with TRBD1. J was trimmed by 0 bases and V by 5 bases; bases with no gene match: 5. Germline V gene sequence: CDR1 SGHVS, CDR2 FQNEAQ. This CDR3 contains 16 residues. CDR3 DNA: TGTGCCAGCAGCGTTGACAGGGGATCGAACACCGGGGAGCTGTTTTTT. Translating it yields CASSVDRGSNTGELFF.

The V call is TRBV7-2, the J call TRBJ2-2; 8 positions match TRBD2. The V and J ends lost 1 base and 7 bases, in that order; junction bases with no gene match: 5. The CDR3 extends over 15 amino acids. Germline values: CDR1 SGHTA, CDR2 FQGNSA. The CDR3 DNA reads TGTGCCAGCAGCTTAGGAGGCCTAGCGGGCGGGGAGCTGTTTTTT. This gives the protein CASSLGGLAGGELFF. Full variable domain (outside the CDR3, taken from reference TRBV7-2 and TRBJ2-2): GAGVSQSPSNKVTEKGKDVELRCDPISGHTALYWYRQSLGQGLEFLIYFQGNSAPDKSGLPSDRFSAERTGGSVSTLTIQRTQQEDSAVYLCASSLGGLAGGELFFGEGSRLTVL.

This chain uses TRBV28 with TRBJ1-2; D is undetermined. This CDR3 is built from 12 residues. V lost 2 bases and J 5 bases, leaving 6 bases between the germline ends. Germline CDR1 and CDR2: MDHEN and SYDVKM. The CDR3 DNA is TGTGCCAGCAGTTTAGTTAGATATGGCTACACCTTC. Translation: CASSLVRYGYTF.

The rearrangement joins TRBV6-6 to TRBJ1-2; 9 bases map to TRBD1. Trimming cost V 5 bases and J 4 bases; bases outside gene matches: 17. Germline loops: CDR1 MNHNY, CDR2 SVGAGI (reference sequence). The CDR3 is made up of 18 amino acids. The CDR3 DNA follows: TGTGCCAGCAGTCAGGCCTCCTTAACGGGACAGGGATCCTATGGCTACACCTTC. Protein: CASSQASLTGQGSYGYTF.

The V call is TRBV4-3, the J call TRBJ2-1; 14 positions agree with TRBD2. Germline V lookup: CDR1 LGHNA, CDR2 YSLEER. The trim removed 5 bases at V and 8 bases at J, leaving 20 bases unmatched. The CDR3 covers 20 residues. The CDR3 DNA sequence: TGCGCCAGCAGCTCGTTTCGACTAGCGGGGGGGCCTGGAAGTAGCGATGAGCAGTTCTTC. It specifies CASSSFRLAGGPGSSDEQFF.